What follows is one TCR beta chain and its context. No antigen is known for it. No base quality values were provided; no much bigger clone lies one nucleotide off. The data were taken from a study of blood T cell repertoires in COVID-19 (dated by TCRdb to 2018 to 2020). Study-level background: The collaborator samples originated in the United States, Italy and Spain and spanned the acute and convalescent phases of COVID-19. The material from the prospective study consisted of cDNA or gDNA derived from T cells, B-cell-depleted T cells, or PBMCs. The dataset comprised deeply sampled blood TCRbeta repertoires from subjects exposed to, actively infected with, or recovered from COVID-19. The repertoires were released in a freely available public database meant as a resource for research on the immune response to SARS-CoV-2. The samples were drawn from the first 160 participants of the ongoing ImmuneRACE study and from over a thousand subjects provided by 6 global collaborators. A de-identified subject ID, COVID-19 status, age in years and sex were almost always included in the sample metadata. Where available, HLA class I and class II types were obtained from metadata supplied by the sample provider rather than from assay-based typing.

Beyond this particular receptor, the publication reports: The quantity of clinical and demographic metadata differed by source and by participant and was supplied without curation.

The immunoSEQ Assay, a bias-controlled multiplex PCR, was used to amplify TCRbeta CDR3 regions from genomic DNA. Regarding the original processing steps: Nucleated cell counts per sample were estimated from amplification of reference gene primers within the assay. To quantify the absolute abundance of each unique TCRbeta CDR3 rearrangement, sequence reads were collapsed and filtered. For each sample, productive Simpson clonality was calculated as the square root of Simpson's diversity index over productive rearrangements. The clones in this table, taken by TCRdb from immuneACCESS, are in-frame only. Not every clone is retained; where verified, under half of the shortfall comes from an unresolved V gene, and the cause of the rest is unknown. V and J calls and clone size are those listed in that table; D and trimming were worked out from the DNA. The sample table records about 80,000 clones; 60% to 75% of these occur just once. Approximately 5.4% of the sample goes to the ten largest clones.

CDR1 and CDR2 were assigned from the germline V gene as MDHEN and SYDVKM. At the junction V is shortened by 6 bases and J by 3 bases, with 21 bases in between. Measured from the cysteine to the phenylalanine, the CDR3 is 17 residues long. The retained sequence is limited to the CDR3, 51 bases, with the frame set at the first base. Collaborating institutions collected whole blood in K2EDTA tubes following their own protocols. For TCRbeta analysis, collaborator samples were shipped as frozen whole blood, as isolated PBMCs, or as DNA extracted from either sample type. The sequence was obtained from a man over 45 with active or convalescent COVID-19. The source material was peripheral blood. The rearranged segments are TRBV28 and TRBJ1-3; the D region possibly corresponds to TRBD1 (6 bases align). The CDR3 loop reads CASSSSGGGAGGNTIYF. The nucleotide sequence is given as TGTGCCAGCAGCTCCTCTGGGGGGGGCGCGGGTGGAAACACCATATATTTT.